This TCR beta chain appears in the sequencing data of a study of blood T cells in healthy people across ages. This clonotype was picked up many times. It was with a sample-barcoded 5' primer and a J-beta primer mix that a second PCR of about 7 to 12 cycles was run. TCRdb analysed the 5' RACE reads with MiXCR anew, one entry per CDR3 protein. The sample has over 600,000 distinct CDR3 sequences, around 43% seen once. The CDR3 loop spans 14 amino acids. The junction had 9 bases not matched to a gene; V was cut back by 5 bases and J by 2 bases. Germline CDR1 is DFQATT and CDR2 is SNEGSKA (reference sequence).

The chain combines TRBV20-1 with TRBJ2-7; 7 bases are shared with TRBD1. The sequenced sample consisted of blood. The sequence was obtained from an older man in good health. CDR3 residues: CSALRDSYTYEQYF. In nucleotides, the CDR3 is TGCAGTGCTCTCCGGGACAGCTATACCTACGAGCAGTACTTC.